This T cell receptor beta chain appears in the sequencing data of a study of T cell responses to AZD1222 COVID-19 vaccine (dated by TCRdb to about 2021). At the level of the whole study: AZD1222 recipients given second doses at about 4 weeks or at about 12 weeks were pooled, since spike-specific TCR depth and breadth were not found to differ between the two schedules. A total of 230 to 250 trial participants underwent TCR sequencing, of whom 200 to 220 received two doses of AZD1222 and about 26 received two doses of the MenACWY control vaccine. Trial participants were enrolled into age subgroups of 18-55, 56-69 and 70-plus years, which contained 148, 28 and 57 TCR-sequenced participants, respectively. The investigation overall reported the following: After two AZD1222 doses, both the breadth and the depth of spike-specific TCRs were significantly higher than at day 0 and than in MenACWY recipients. Only six AZD1222 recipients were SARS-CoV-2 seropositive at baseline, limiting conclusions about previously exposed vaccinees. Epitopes outside the regions mutated in the B.1.351 and B.1.1.7 variants were reportedly recognized by nearly half of the unique spike-specific TCRs. The 56-69-year group was small, and its depth increase did not reach significance, likely because of low power. Because no samples from the day 14 peak response were available, repertoires could be characterized only after the peak T cell response. Most participants were white British and females outnumbered males, and the authors suggested that clonal diversity may have been underestimated. The whole spike protein was spanned by vaccine-associated CD4 TCRs, and dominant responses were seen in regions 160-218 and 743-854.

The CDR3 regions of human TCRbeta chains were analyzed by immunosequencing. Concerning the study's data processing: TCRs in the repertoires were matched against a reference library of SARS-CoV-2-specific TCRs that had been generated with the MIRA antigen-specificity platform. Breadth was defined as the fraction of unique TCRs that were SARS-CoV-2-associated, and depth was defined as the fraction of total T cells that were SARS-CoV-2-associated. Each spike-specific TCR was assigned to its reactive spike region and to a CD4 or CD8 class using the MIRA data. Log10-transformed breadth and depth values were compared by one-way ANOVA with Sidak's multiple comparisons tests. TCRdb took this table from immuneACCESS and kept in-frame rearrangements with V and J called. Such tables lack part of the clones; where checked against another copy, unresolved V genes explain under half of the gap, and the rest is unexplained. V and J calls and clone size are copied from that table; D and trimming were computed from the DNA. This sample gives more than 140,000 clones in total; 70% to 90% of them show up just once. The ten largest clones represent around 2.3% of the sample.

As for this clone: The antigen it binds to is not known. It has no much larger one-base neighbor in the sample; base qualities were not kept.

What the time point label conveys for this sample: baseline before first vaccination. The vaccinee samples were drawn from two UK trials, COV001 and COV002, one of which was a single-blind randomized controlled phase 2/3 trial testing AZD1222 (ChAdOx1 nCoV-19) in healthy adults. For TCRbeta chain sequencing, PBMC samples from trial participants were taken at day 0 and at day 28 after the second dose. Sequencing used peripheral blood, obtained on day 0 of AZD1222 vaccination. The clonotype originates from an adult in good health.

CDR3 loop: CASSLYTGGDYEQYF. The sequenced DNA: TGTGCCAGCAGTTTATATACAGGGGGCGACTACGAGCAGTACTTC. The V and J genes are TRBV6-5 and TRBJ2-7, with TRBD1 identical over 9 junction bases. CDR1 MNHEY and CDR2 SVGAGI are derived from the germline V gene. The CDR3 covers 15 residues, taking in both the cysteine and the phenylalanine. Only CDR3 DNA remains: 45 bases, in frame from the first base. Germline trimming: 4 bases from V, 3 bases from J; junction bases outside gene matches: 7.